This T cell receptor beta chain comes out of a study of a mutant IDH1 vaccine in newly diagnosed glioma. Study as a whole: Those enrolled had earlier been treated with radiotherapy, temozolomide, or both, mostly both.

V was clipped by 5 bases and J by 5 bases; unmatched bases: 12. The CDR3 runs 16 residues. Germline CDR1 and CDR2: SGHAT and FQNNGV. Regarding the study as a whole: Top peripheral T cell clonotype shifts appeared unrelated to pseudoprogression.

Sequencing was performed with immunoSEQ multiplex PCR; in TCRdb, only in-frame clones are kept and a portion is missing. This repertoire shows approximately 92,000 clones, around 80% found once; its top ten account for roughly 6.9%. Time point noted: baseline, week 1 (first vaccination visit). Regarding treatment: pre-vaccination baseline after standard-of-care therapy. Each donor presented with a new WHO grade 3 or 4 astrocytoma that tested IDH1-mutant and showed ATRX loss. About this clone itself: What it binds is not known.

The starting material was PBMCs, obtained from a glioma patient treated with radiotherapy, temozolomide or both. The chain recombines TRBV11-2 with TRBJ1-1; 9 bases are shared with TRBD1. The receptor was derived from a man between 35 and 55 years old with glioma. For the CDR3, the DNA is TGTGCCAGCAGCCCCGGGACAGGGACCCTGGGGACTGAAGCTTTCTTT. Residues: CASSPGTGTLGTEAFF.